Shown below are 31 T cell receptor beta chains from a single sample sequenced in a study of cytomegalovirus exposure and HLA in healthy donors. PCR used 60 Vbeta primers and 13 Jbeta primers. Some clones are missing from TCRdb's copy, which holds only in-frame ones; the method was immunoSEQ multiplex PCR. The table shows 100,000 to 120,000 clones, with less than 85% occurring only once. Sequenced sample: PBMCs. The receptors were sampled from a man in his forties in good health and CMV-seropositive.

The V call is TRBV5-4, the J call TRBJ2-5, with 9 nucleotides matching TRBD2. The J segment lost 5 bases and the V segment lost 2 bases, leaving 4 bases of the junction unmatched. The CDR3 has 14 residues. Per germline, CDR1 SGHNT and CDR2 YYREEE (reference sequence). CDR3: CASSFRGGDETQYF. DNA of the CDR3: TGTGCCAGCAGCTTCCGCGGGGGGGACGAGACCCAGTACTTC.

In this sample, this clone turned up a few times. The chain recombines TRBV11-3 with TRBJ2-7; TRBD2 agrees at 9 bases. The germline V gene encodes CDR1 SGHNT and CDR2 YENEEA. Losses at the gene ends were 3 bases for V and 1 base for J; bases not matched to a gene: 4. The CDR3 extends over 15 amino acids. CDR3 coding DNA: TGTGCCAGCAGCTTGGAACTAGCGGGTTCCTACGAGCAGTACTTC. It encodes CASSLELAGSYEQYF.

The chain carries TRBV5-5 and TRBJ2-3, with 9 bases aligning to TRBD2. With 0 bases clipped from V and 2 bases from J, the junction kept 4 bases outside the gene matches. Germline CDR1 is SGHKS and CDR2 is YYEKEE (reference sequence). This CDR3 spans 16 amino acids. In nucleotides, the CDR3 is TGTGCCAGCAGCTTGGATAGCGGGAGCCCCACAGATACGCAGTATTTT. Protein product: CASSLDSGSPTDTQYF.

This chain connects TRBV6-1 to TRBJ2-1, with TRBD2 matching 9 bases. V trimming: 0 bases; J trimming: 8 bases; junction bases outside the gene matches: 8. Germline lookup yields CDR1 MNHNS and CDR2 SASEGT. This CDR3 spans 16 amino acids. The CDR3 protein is CASSEALSGSRYEQFF. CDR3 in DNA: TGTGCCAGCAGTGAAGCGCTTAGCGGGAGTAGGTATGAGCAGTTCTTC.

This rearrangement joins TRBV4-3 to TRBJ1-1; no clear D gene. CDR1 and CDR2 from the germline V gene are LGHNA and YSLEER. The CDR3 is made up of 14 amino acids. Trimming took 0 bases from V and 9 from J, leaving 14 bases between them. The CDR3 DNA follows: TGCGCCAGCAGCCAAGACGCCACGGACTATAAAGCTTTCTTT. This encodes CASSQDATDYKAFF.

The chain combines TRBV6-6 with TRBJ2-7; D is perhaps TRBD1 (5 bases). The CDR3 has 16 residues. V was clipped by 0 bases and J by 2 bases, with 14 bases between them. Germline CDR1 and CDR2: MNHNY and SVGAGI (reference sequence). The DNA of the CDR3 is TGTGCCAGCAGTTACTCGATACAGGTTCTCCCCTACGAGCAGTACTTC. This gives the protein CASSYSIQVLPYEQYF.

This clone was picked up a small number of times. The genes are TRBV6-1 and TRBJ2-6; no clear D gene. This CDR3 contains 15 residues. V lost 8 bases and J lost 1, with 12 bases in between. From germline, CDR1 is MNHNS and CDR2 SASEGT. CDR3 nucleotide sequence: TGTGCCAGCTACAGTACAGCATCTGGGGCCAACGTCCTGACTTTC. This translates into CASYSTASGANVLTF.

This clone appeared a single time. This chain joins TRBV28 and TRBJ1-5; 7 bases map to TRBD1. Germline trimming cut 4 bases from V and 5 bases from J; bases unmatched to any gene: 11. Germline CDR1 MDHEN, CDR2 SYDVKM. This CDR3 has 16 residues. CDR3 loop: CASSSLRGRGDQPQHF. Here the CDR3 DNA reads TGTGCCAGCAGTTCCCTGAGGGGGCGAGGGGATCAGCCCCAGCATTTT.

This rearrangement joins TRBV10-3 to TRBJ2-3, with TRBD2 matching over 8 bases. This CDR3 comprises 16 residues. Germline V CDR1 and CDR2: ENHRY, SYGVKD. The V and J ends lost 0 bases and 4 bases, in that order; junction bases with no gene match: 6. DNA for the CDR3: TGTGCCATCAGTGAGTCGTTGGGCGGGAGGCCAGATACGCAGTATTTT. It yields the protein CAISESLGGRPDTQYF.

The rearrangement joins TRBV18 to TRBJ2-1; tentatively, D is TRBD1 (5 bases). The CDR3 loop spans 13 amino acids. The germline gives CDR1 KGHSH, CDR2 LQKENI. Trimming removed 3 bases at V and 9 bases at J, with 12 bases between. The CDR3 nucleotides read TGTGCCAGCTCACCCGCCAGGGATCGTGAGCAGTTCTTC. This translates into CASSPARDREQFF.

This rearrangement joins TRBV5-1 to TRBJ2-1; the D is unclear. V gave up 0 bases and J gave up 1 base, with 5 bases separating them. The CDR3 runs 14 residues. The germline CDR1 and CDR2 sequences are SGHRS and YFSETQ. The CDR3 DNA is TGCGCCAGCAGCTTGGATTTATCCTACAATGAGCAGTTCTTC. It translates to CASSLDLSYNEQFF.

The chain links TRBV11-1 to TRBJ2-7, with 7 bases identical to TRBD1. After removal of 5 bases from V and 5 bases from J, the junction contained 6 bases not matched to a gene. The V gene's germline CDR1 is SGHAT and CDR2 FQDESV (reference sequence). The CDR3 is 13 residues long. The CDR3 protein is CASSPDRVDEQYF. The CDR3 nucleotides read TGTGCCAGCAGCCCCGACAGGGTCGACGAGCAGTACTTC.

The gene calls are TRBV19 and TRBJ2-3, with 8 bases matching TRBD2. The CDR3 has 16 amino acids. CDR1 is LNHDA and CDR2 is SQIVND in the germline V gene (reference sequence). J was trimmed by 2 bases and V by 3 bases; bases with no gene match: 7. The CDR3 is CASSILLAETTDTQYF. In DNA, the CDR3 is TGTGCCAGTAGTATCTTACTAGCGGAGACCACAGATACGCAGTATTTT.

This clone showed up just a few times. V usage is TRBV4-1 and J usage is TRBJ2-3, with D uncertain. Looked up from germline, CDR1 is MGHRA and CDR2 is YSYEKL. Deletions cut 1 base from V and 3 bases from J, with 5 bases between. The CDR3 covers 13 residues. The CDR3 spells CASSQGRTDTQYF. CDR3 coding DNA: TGCGCCAGCAGCCAAGGGCGGACAGATACGCAGTATTTT.

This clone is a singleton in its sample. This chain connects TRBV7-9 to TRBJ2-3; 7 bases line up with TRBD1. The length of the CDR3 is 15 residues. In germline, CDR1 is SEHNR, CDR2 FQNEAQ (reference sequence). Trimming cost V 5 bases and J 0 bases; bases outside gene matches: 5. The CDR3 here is CASSPGTASTDTQYF. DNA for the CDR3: TGTGCCAGCAGCCCTGGGACAGCTAGCACAGATACGCAGTATTTT.

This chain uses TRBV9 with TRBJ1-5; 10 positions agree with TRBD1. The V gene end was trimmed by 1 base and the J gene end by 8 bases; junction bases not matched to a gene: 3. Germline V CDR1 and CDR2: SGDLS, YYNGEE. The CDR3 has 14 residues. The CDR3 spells CASSVSGTGEPQHF. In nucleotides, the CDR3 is TGTGCCAGCAGCGTATCCGGGACAGGGGAGCCCCAGCATTTT.

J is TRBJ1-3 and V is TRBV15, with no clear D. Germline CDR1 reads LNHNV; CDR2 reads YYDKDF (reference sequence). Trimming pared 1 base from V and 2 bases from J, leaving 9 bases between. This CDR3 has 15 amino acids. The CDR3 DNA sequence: TGTGCCACCAGCAGAGCTAGGCCTACTGGAAACACCATATATTTT. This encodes CATSRARPTGNTIYF.

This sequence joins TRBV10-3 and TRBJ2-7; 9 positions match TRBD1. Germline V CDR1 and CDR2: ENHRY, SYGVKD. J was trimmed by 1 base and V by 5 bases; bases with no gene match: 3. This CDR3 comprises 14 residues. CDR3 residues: CAISTGGASYEQYF. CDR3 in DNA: TGTGCCATCAGTACAGGGGGCGCATCCTACGAGCAGTACTTC.

The CDR3 bases are TGTGCCAGCAGCTTAAACAGGGGTACTGAGCAGTTCTTC. It translates to CASSLNRGTEQFF. This chain links TRBV7-3 with TRBJ2-1; TRBD1 aligns across 7 bases. J lost 9 bases, V lost 1 base, and 3 bases had no gene match. The germline CDR1 and CDR2 sequences are SGHTA and FQGTGA. This CDR3 has 13 residues.

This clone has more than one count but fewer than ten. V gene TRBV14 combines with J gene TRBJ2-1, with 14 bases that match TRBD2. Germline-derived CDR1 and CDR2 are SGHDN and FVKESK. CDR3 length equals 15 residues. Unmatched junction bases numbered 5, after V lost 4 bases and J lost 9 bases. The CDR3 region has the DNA TGTGCCAGCAGCCCGACTAGCGGGGGGGCGGTTGAGCAGTTCTTC. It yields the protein CASSPTSGGAVEQFF.

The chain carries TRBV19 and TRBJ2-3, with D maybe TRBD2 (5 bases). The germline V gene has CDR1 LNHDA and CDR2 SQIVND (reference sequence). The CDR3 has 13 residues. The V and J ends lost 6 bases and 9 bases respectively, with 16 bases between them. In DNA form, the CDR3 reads TGTGCCAGTAGAGAGCTAGCAATGGGGACGCAGTATTTT. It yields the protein CASRELAMGTQYF.

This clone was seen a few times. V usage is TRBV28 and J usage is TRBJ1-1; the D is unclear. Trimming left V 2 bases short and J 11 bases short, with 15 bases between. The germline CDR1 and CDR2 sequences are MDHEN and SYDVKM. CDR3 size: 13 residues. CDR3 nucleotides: TGTGCCAGCAGTTTAGGAGCGGGAGGGCGGGCTTTCTTT. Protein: CASSLGAGGRAFF.

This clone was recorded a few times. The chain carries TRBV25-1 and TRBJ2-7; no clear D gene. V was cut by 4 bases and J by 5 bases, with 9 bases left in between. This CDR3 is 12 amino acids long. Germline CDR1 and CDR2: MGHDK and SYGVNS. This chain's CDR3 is CASSGRVHEQYF. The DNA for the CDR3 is TGTGCCAGCAGTGGTCGCGTCCACGAGCAGTACTTC.

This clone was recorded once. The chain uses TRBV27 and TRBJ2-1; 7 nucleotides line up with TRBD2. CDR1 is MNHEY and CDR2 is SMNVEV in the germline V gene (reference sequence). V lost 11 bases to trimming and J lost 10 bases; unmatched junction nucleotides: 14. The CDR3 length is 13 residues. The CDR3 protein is CASRDGGSREQFF. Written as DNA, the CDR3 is TGTGCCTCCCGGGACGGCGGGAGTAGGGAGCAGTTCTTC.

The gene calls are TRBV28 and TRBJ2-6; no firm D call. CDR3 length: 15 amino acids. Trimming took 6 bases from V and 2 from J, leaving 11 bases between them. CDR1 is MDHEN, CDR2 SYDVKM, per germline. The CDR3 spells CASSEAGAGANVLTF. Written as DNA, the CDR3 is TGTGCCAGCAGCGAAGCAGGTGCTGGGGCCAACGTCCTGACTTTC.

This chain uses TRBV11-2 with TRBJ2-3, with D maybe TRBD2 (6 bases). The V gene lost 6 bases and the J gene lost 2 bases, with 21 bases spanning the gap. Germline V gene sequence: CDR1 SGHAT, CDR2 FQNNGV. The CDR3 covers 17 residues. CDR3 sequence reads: CASRPLRIGRTTDTQYF. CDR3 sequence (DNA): TGTGCCAGCAGACCCCTCCGGATTGGGAGGACCACAGATACGCAGTATTTT.

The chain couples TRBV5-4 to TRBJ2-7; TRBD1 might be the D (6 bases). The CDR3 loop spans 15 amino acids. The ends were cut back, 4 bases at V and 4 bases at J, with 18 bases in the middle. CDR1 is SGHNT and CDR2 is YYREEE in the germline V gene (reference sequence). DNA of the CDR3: TGTGCCAGCAGCCCCAATTCAGGGGCTGGGTACGAGCAGTACTTC. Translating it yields CASSPNSGAGYEQYF.

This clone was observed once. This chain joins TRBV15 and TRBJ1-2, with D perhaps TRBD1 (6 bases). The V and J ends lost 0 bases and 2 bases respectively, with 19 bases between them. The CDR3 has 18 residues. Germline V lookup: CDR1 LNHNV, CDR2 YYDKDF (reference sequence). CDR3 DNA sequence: TGTGCCACCAGCAGAGATTTACCAGGGGCGACTTTGAACTATGGCTACACCTTC. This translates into CATSRDLPGATLNYGYTF.

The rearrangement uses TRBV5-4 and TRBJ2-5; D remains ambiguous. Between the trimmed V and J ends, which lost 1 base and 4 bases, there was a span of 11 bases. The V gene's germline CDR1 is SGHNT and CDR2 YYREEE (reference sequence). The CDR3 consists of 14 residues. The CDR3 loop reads CASSLMGPSETQYF. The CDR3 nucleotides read TGTGCCAGCAGCTTGATGGGCCCATCAGAGACCCAGTACTTC. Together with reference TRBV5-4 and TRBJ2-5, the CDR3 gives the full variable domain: ETGVTQSPTHLIKTRGQQVTLRCSSQSGHNTVSWYQQALGQGPQFIFQYYREEENGRGNFPPRFSGLQFPNYSSELNVNALELDDSALYLCASSLMGPSETQYFGPGTRLLVL.

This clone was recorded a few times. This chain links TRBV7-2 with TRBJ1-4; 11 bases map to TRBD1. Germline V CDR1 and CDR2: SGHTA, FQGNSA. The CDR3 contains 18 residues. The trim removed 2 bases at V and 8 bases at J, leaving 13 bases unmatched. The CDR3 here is CASSLTGTGGGWREKLFF. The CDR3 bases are TGTGCCAGCAGCTTAACCGGGACAGGGGGAGGTTGGCGCGAAAAACTGTTTTTT.

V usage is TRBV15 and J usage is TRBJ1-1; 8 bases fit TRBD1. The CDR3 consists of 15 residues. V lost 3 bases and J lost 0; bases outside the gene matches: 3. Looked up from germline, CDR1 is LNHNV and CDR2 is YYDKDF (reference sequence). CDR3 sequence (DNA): TGTGCCACCAGCAGGGGACAGGCTATGAACACTGAAGCTTTCTTT. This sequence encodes CATSRGQAMNTEAFF. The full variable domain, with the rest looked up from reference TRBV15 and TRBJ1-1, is DAMVIQNPRYQVTQFGKPVTLSCSQTLNHNVMYWYQQKSSQAPKLLFHYYDKDFNNEADTPDNFQSRRPNTSFCFLDIRSPGLGDTAMYLCATSRGQAMNTEAFFGQGTRLTVV.